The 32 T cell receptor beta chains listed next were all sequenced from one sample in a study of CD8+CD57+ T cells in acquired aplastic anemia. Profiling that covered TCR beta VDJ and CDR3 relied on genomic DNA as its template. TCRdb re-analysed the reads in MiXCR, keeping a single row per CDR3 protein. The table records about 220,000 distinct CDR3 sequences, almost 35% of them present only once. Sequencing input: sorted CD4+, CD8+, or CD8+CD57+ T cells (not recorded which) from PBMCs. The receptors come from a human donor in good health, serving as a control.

The CDR3 protein is CATGNGNEQFF. The DNA of the CDR3 is TGTGCCACCGGAAACGGGAATGAGCAGTTCTTC. The chain uses TRBV12-3 or TRBV12-4 and TRBJ2-1; D is unresolved. The germline V and J ends were trimmed by 10 bases and 7 bases, with 11 bases remaining between them. The CDR3 has 11 amino acids.

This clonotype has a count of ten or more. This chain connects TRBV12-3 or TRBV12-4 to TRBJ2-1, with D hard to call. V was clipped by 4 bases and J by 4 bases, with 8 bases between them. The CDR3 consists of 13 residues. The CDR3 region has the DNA TGTGCCAGCAGTTGGACCCGTTACAATGAGCAGTTCTTC. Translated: CASSWTRYNEQFF.

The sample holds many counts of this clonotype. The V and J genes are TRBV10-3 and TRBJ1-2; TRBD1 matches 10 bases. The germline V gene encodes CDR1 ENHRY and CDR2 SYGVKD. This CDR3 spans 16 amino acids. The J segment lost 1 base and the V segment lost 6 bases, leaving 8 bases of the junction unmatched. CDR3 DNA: TGTGCCATCAGCGACGACAGGGGGCGAGGTAACTATGGCTACACCTTC. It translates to CAISDDRGRGNYGYTF.

The CDR3 DNA is TGTGCCAGCCGGGACAGGGGCGCCAACTATGGCTACACCTTC. As protein: CASRDRGANYGYTF. This chain links TRBV2 with TRBJ1-2; 10 nucleotides match TRBD1. J lost 2 bases, V lost 8 bases, and 5 bases had no gene match. CDR3 length: 14 amino acids. Germline lookup yields CDR1 SNHLY and CDR2 FYNNEI. Together with reference TRBV2 and TRBJ1-2, the CDR3 gives the full variable domain: EPEVTQTPSHQVTQMGQEVILRCVPISNHLYFYWYRQILGQKVEFLVSFYNNEISEKSEIFDDQFSVERPDGSNFTLKIRSTKLEDSAMYFCASRDRGANYGYTFGSGTRLTVV.

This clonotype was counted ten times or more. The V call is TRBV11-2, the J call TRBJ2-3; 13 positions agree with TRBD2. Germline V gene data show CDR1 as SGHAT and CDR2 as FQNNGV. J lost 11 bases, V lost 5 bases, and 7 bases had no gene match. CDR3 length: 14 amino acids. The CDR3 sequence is CASSPGTSGIWQYF. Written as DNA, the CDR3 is TGTGCCAGCAGCCCTGGGACTAGCGGGATATGGCAGTATTTT. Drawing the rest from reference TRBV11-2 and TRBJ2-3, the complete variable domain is EAGVAQSPRYKIIEKRQSVAFWCNPISGHATLYWYQQILGQGPKLLIQFQNNGVVDDSQLPKDRFSAERLKGVDSTLKIQPAKLEDSAVYLCASSPGTSGIWQYFGPGTRLTVL.

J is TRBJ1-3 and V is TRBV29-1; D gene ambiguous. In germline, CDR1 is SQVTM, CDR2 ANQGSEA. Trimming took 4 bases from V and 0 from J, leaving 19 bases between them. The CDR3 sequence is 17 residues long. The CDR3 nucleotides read TGCAGCGTTGGTGCGGAAGTCGGCGGTAACTCTGGAAACACCATATATTTT. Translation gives CSVGAEVGGNSGNTIYF.

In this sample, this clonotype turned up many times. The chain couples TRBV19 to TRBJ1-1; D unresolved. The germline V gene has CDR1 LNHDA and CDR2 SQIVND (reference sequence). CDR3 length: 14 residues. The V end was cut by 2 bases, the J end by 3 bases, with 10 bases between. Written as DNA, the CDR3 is TGTGCCAGTAGTATACGGGGAGGCGACACTGAAGCTTTCTTT. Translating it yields CASSIRGGDTEAFF.

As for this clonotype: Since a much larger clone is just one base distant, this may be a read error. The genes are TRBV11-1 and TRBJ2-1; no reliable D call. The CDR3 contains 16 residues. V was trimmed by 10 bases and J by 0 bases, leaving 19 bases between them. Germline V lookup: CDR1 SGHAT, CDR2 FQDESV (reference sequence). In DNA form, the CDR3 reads TGTGCCATGCGAGACGTCCAGAAGCGCTCCTACAATGAGCAGTTCTTC. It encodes CAMRDVQKRSYNEQFF.

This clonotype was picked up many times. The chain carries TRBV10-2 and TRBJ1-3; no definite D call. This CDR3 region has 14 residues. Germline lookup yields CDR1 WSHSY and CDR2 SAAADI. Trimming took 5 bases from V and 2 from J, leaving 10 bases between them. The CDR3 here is CASSLGEPGNTIYF. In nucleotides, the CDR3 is TGCGCCAGCAGTCTGGGTGAACCTGGAAACACCATATATTTT.

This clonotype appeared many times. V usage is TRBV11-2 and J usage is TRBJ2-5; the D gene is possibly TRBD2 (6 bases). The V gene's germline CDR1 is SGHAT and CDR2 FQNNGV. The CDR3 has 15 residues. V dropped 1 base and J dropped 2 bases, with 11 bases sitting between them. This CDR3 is CASSLVAGRQETQYF. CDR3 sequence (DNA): TGTGCCAGCAGCTTAGTCGCGGGGCGACAAGAGACCCAGTACTTC.

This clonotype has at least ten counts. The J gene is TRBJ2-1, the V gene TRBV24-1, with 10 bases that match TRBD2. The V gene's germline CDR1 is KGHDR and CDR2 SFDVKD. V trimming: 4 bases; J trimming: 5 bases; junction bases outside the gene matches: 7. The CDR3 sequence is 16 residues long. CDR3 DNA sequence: TGTGCCACCAGTGACGCTAGCGGGAGCGTCGACAATGAGCAGTTCTTC. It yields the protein CATSDASGSVDNEQFF.

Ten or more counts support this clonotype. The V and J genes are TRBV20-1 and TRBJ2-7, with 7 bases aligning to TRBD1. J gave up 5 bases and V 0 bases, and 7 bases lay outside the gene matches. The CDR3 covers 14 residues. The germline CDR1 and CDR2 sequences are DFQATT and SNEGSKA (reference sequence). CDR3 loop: CSARDIRGQDEQYF. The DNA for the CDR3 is TGCAGTGCTAGAGATATTCGAGGACAGGACGAGCAGTACTTC.

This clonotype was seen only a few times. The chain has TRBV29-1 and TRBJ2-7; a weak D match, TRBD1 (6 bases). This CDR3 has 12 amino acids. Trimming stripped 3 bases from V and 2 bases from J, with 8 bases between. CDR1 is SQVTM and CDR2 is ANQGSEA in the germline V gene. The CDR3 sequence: CSVEGATYEQYF. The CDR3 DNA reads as TGCAGCGTTGAGGGGGCCACCTACGAGCAGTACTTC.

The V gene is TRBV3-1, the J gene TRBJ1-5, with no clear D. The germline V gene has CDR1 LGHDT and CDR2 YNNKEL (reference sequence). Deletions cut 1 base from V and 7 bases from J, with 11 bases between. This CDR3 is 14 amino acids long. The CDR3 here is CASSQALGRQPQHF. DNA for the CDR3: TGTGCCAGCAGCCAAGCCCTGGGGAGGCAGCCCCAGCATTTT.

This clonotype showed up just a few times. The CDR3: CASSYSATNEKLFF. The CDR3 DNA sequence: TGTGCCAGCAGTTACAGCGCAACTAATGAAAAACTGTTTTTT. V gene TRBV6-5 combines with J gene TRBJ1-4; D is uncertain. The CDR3 is 14 residues long. Trimming shortened V by 2 bases and J by 0 bases, and 4 bases separated the two germline ends. Germline loops: CDR1 MNHEY, CDR2 SVGAGI.

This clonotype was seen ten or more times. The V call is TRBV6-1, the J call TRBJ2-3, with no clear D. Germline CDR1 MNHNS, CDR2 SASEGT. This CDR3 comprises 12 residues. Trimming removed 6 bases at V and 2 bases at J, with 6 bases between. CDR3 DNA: TGTGCCAGCAGCGCTAACACAGATACGCAGTATTTT. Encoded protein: CASSANTDTQYF.

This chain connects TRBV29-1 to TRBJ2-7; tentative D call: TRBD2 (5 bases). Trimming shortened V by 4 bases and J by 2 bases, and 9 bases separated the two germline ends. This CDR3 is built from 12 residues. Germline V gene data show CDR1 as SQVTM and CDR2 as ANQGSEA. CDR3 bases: TGCAGCGTTGTCGAGGGAACCTACGAGCAGTACTTC. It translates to CSVVEGTYEQYF.

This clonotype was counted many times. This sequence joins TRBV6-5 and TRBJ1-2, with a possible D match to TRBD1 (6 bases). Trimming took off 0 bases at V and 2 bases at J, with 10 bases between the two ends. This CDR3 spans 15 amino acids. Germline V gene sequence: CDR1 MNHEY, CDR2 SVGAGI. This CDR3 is CASSYSAGVNYGYTF. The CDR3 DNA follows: TGTGCCAGCAGTTACTCGGCAGGGGTAAACTATGGCTACACCTTC.

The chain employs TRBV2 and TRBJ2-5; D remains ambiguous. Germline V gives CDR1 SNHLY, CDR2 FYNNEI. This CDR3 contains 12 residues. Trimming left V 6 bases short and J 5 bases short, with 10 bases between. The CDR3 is CASRVSWETQYF. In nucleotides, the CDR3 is TGTGCCAGCAGGGTTAGCTGGGAGACCCAGTACTTC.

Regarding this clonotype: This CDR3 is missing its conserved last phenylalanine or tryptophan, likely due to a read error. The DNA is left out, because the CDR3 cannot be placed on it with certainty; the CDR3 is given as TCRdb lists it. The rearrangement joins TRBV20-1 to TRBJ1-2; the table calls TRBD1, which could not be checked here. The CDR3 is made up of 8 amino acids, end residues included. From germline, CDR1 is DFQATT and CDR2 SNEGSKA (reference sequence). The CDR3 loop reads CSARAGGA.

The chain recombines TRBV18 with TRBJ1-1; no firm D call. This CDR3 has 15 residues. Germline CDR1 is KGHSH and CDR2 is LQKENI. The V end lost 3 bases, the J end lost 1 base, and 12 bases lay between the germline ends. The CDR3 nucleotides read TGTGCCAGCTCACCCGTAGGGAATGGGAACACTGAAGCTTTCTTT. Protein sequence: CASSPVGNGNTEAFF.

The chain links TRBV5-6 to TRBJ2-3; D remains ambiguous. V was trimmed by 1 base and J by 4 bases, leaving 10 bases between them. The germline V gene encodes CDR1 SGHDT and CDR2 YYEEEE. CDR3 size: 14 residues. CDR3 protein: CASSLRQSADTQYF. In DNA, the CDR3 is TGTGCCAGCAGCTTGCGGCAGAGCGCAGATACGCAGTATTTT.

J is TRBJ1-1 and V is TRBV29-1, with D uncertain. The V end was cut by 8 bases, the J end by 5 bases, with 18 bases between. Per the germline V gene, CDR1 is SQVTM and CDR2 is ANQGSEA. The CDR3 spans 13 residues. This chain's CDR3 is CSSRPKGGTEAFF. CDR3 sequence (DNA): TGCAGCTCGAGACCCAAGGGCGGTACTGAAGCTTTCTTT.

In DNA, the CDR3 is TGTGCCAGCTCGCCCGATCGTCAAGATGGCTACACCTTC. Encoded protein: CASSPDRQDGYTF. This sequence joins TRBV18 and TRBJ1-2; D unresolved. Per the germline V gene, CDR1 is KGHSH and CDR2 is LQKENI. The germline V and J ends were trimmed by 6 bases and 6 bases, with 14 bases remaining between them. The CDR3 is 13 residues long.

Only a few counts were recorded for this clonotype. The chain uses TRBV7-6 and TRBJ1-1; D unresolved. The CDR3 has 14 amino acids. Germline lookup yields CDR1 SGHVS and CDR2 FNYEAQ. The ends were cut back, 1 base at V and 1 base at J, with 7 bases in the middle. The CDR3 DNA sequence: TGTGCCAGCAGCTTAGACGCTCGGAACACTGAAGCTTTCTTT. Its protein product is CASSLDARNTEAFF.

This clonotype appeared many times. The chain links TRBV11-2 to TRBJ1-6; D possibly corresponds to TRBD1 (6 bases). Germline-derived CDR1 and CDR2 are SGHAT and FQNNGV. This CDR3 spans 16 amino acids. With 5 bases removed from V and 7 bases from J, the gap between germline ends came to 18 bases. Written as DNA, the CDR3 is TGTGCCAGCAGCGTGACTACAGGGTCTGGGAATTCACCCCTCCACTTT. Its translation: CASSVTTGSGNSPLHF.

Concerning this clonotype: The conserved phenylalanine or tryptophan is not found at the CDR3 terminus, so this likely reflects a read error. The CDR3 DNA follows: TGTGCCAGCAGCTTAGTTGGGGGGTCCCAAGAGACCCAGTACCTC. It is translated as CASSLVGGSQETQYL. The V and J genes are TRBV11-2 and TRBJ2-5, with a possible D match to TRBD2 (6 bases). CDR1 is SGHAT and CDR2 is FQNNGV in the germline V gene. This CDR3 region has 15 residues. Between the trimmed V and J ends, which lost 1 base and 1 base, there was a span of 10 bases.

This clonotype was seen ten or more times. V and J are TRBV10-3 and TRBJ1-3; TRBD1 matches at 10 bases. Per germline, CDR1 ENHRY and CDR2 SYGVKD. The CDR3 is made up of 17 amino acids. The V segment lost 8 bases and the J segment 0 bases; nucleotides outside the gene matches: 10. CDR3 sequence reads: CAIGRDRGSSSGNTIYF. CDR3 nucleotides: TGTGCCATCGGCCGGGACAGGGGTTCGAGCTCTGGAAACACCATATATTTT.

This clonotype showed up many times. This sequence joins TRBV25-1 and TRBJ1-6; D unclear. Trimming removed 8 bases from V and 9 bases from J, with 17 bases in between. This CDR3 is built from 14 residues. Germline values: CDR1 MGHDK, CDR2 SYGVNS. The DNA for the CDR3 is TGTGCCAGCGGCCACGATGTAGACGCTTCACCCCTCCACTTT. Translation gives CASGHDVDASPLHF.

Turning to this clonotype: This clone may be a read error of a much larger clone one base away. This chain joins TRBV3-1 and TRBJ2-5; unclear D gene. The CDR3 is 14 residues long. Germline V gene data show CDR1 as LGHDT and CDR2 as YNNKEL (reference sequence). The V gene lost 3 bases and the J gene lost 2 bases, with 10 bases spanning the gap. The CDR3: CASSQASTQETQYF. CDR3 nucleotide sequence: TGTGCCAGCAGCCAGGCTAGTACGCAAGAGACCCAGTACTTC.

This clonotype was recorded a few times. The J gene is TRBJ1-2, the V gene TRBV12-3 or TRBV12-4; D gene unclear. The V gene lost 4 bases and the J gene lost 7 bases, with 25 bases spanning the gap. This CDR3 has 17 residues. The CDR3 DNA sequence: TGTGCCAGCAGTTCGCACCTCGGCCTTCTCCCCTCGGGTGGCTACACCTTC. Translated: CASSSHLGLLPSGGYTF.

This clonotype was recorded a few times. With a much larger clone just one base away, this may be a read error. The CDR3 reads CSATGLAGDLETQYF. For the CDR3, the DNA is TGCAGTGCTACCGGACTAGCGGGAGATCTGGAGACCCAGTACTTC. The V call is TRBV20-1, the J call TRBJ2-5; 13 positions match TRBD2. Looked up from germline, CDR1 is DFQATT and CDR2 is SNEGSKA (reference sequence). The V and J ends lost 4 bases and 5 bases, in that order; junction bases with no gene match: 7. This CDR3 contains 15 residues.